This TCR beta chain was obtained from a study of immune evolution from preneoplasia to lung adenocarcinoma. Nucleic acids came from premalignant or tumor cells enriched by macro-dissection. Comment on this clone: Its matching antigen is unknown.

Only in-frame clones appear in the TCRdb table, and some are missing; sequencing was by immunoSEQ multiplex PCR. Of about 16,000 clones in the sample, 86% are singletons; the top ten hold 2.5% to 3%. The V and J ends lost 3 bases and 0 bases respectively, with 11 bases between them. Germline V lookup: CDR1 SGDLS, CDR2 YYNGEE. This CDR3 has 15 amino acids. General observations from the study: Clonality was highest in normal lung, lower in later-stage lesions apparently. Normal lung had the highest top T cell clone frequencies. KRAS-mutant nodules had the highest T cell clonality.

The V gene is TRBV9, the J gene TRBJ2-3, with D unclear. This TCR was sampled from a person aged 65-85 years with invasive lung adenocarcinoma. Source material: FFPE invasive lung adenocarcinoma tissue. CDR3 in amino acids: CASSAGVASTDTQYF. The CDR3 DNA sequence: TGTGCCAGCAGCGCCGGAGTCGCTAGCACAGATACGCAGTATTTT.